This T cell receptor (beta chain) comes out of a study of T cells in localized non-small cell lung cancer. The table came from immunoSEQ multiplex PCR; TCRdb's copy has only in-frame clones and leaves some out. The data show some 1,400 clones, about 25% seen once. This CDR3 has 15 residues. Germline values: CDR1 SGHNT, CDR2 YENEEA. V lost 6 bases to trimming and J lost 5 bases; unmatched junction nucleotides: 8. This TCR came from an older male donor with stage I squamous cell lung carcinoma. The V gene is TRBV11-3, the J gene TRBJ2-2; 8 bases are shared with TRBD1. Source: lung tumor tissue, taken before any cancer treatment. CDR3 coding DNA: TGTGCCAGCAGTTTCGGACAGGGATGGACCGGGGAGCTGTTTTTT. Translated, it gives CASSFGQGWTGELFF.